The clone carrying this TCR beta chain was observed a handful of times. V lost 5 bases, J lost 0 bases, and 11 bases stayed unmatched. Germline CDR1 reads MGHRA; CDR2 reads YSYEKL. The CDR3 spans 17 residues. The data originate from a study of patients and donors after allogeneic stem cell transplantation. Each CDR3 protein is one row after TCRdb ran MiXCR on the RT-PCR reads. Altogether hundreds of thousands of distinct CDR3 sequences are present, roughly 16% being singletons, with the ten largest covering less than 8%. The chain carries TRBV4-1 and TRBJ2-3; 7 bases agree with TRBD2. The source material was blood, either unsorted or a sorted T cell fraction (not recorded which). The sequence was obtained from a human donor who was either an allogeneic HSCT recipient or a stem cell or donor lymphocyte infusion donor (not recorded which). It is not recorded whose cells these are; they may come from a transplant donor. The CDR3 loop reads CASSFLAGVPSTDTQYF. The CDR3 DNA reads as TGCGCCAGCAGCTTTTTGGCGGGAGTTCCGAGCACAGATACGCAGTATTTT.